This T cell receptor (beta chain) came from a study of identical twins. Template switching added a universal primer binding site, and final cDNA carried unique molecular identifiers. TCRdb called the 5' RACE reads again in MiXCR, with one record for every CDR3 protein. The data show 1.5 million to 2 million distinct CDR3 sequences, with roughly a third seen just once and 0.25% to 0.3% held by the top ten. A remark on this clonotype: Its antigen is unknown.

CDR1 and CDR2 (germline): ENHRY, SYGVKD. The CDR3 is 14 residues long. The ends lost 7 bases at V and 10 bases at J; junction bases unmatched: 15. Only healthy Caucasians were included as donors. Study outcomes and limitations: Not following the same donors, the study drew its conclusions from cross-sectional statistical analysis. Twins showed weaker excess sharing in their beta out-of-frame sequences.

The rearrangement links TRBV10-3 to TRBJ1-2; TRBD1 agrees at 7 bases. This clonotype originated in a newborn girl in good health. The sample was cord blood. The CDR3: CAIMNTGDSSPYTF. CDR3 DNA sequence: TGTGCCATCATGAATACGGGGGACAGTTCCCCCTACACCTTC.